Included here is one TCR beta chain sequence, with context. Its antigen remains unidentified. Base qualities are missing; no much larger clone stands one base away. Using the deep immunoSEQ assay, TCR CDR3 regions were amplified from genomic DNA by multiplex PCR. Extracted genomic DNA from each cell subset was distributed evenly across all wells of several immunoSEQ 96-well plates, and each plate was treated as a replicate. For sorted subsets, about 220 ng of genomic DNA, equivalent to around 31,000 T cell genomes, went into each replicate PCR. The purified libraries were quantified using a Qubit 3.0 fluorometer, sized with a Bioanalyzer 2100, and then quantified again using the KAPA Library Quantification kit. Each immunoSEQ 96-well plate was sequenced on its own single-read 150-cycle Illumina NextSeq 550 flow cell. The authors' analysis ran thus. Because the immunoSEQ output held only junctional sequences and lacked quality scores, the filtering could not match the filtering applied to full-length reads. Sequences were annotated with PyIR, a Python wrapper for IgBLAST v1.9, using IMGT germline references to assign V/J genes and CDR3. Reads were removed for weak V/J assignments (E-value above 1e-6), missing CDR3, stop codons, out-of-frame junctions, or ambiguous translated residues. A V3J clonotype was defined by an identical inferred V gene, J gene, and CDR3 amino acid sequence. The percentage overlap between two repertoires was calculated by dividing the number of shared unique clonotypes by the size of the smaller repertoire. Repertoire richness was assessed with RTK rarefaction, the Chao1 estimator, and Recon v2.1 estimates of unobserved clonotypes. Generation probabilities were computed with OLGA for all TCRbeta clonotypes obtained by the gDNA method from a handful of donors. Imported from immuneACCESS, the table was reduced by TCRdb to in-frame sequences with V and J called. These copies leave out some clones; in studies compared against another copy, an unresolved V gene accounts for under half, and the cause of the remainder is not known. V, J and clone size were drawn from that table, and D and trimming were deduced from the DNA. This sample lists about 2.4 million clones; 93% were detected once. 0.35% to 0.45% of the sample rests with the top ten.

This record comes from a study of shared clonotypes between healthy human individuals (TCRdb year 2020). Broadly, across the study: The cohort comprised two women and a few men aged 18 to 49 years. For each donor, CD4 naive and CD4 memory were each run on three plates, CD8 naive on two plates, and CD8 memory on one plate. To estimate repertoire size and how much clonotypes are shared between individuals, the study performed deep sequencing of blood TCR repertoires from a few healthy adults. To increase sequencing depth and limit assay-specific biases, TCR repertoire library preparation and sequencing were carried out by different laboratories using diverse techniques. Between about 0.9 and 9 billion PBMCs per donor were obtained by leukapheresis.

The donors were healthy, HIV-negative adults with no recently reported acute infections or vaccinations. Only Caucasian adults living in Nashville, Tennessee, USA were represented among the donors. CD4+ T cells were enriched by magnetic negative selection, after which naive cells were positively selected on CD45RA and the negative fraction was taken as the memory subset. After blood collection by leukapheresis, PBMCs were isolated using Ficoll-Histopaque density gradient centrifugation and then cryopreserved in the vapor phase of liquid nitrogen. Analytical flow cytometry was used to check the purity and quantity of each magnetically sorted T cell population. Genomic DNA was isolated from every sorted fraction and measured by UV absorbance on a Nanodrop 2000c. CDR1 and CDR2 are read off the germline V gene (reference sequence) as SGHNT and YYREEE. There are 17 amino acids in the CDR3, from cysteine to phenylalanine inclusive. The entry retains the CDR3 DNA only, 51 bases that are in frame from base 1. Unmatched junction bases come to 11, with V trimmed by 0 bases and J by 2 bases.

Paper-wide results and their limitations: Naive subsets generally had larger estimated clonotype richness than memory subsets. Pairwise subsampling indicated that sequencing depth was expected to affect the degree of clonotype sharing among donors. Even with the large sequencing depth, rarefaction of the sorted-subset datasets indicated that sequencing was incomplete. Because the study included only a small number of donors, the genetic and exposure-history diversity represented was limited. Sampling was restricted to blood, and TCR repertoires in tissues likely differ from the TCR repertoires found in blood. Higher generation probabilities were observed for clonotypes shared by all four sorted-subset donors than for non-shared clonotypes. Across a few donors, about 4.5% of naive CD4, roughly 3.8% of naive CD8, about 2.3% of memory CD4, and about 0.44% of memory CD8 clonotypes were shared.

Source material: naive CD4+ T cells from PBMCs. This specimen's cell subset or site label, per the study, means: CD45RA+ positively selected. The sequence joins TRBV5-4 to TRBJ2-7, with 7 junctional bases fitting TRBD2. This clonotype originated in a man between 18 and 35 years old in good health. Some clones in this sample may be carry-over from other donors' samples. DNA sequence: TGTGCCAGCAGCTTGGATGGGGCTAGCGGCTTCACCTACGAGCAGTACTTC. Translation gives CASSLDGASGFTYEQYF.